The TCR beta chain described here comes from a study of T cells in localized non-small cell lung cancer. Points from the study as a whole: Adjacent lung was found to contain a median roughly 50 of the top 100 tumor clones. The study found T cell clonality highest in uninvolved adjacent lung, above tumor. Prolonged overall survival went with higher T cell density in the blood.

The assay was immunoSEQ multiplex PCR, and TCRdb's table has in-frame clones only and misses some. The table has about 27,000 clones, about 85% seen once. This clone was detected only a few times. Its antigen remains unidentified. CDR3 length: 13 amino acids. CDR1 is SGHAT and CDR2 is FQNNGV in the germline V gene. V was cut by 1 base and J by 1 base, with 1 base left in between. The genes are TRBV11-2 and TRBJ2-2, with D uncertain. This receptor was taken from an older female donor with stage II squamous cell lung carcinoma. The sample consisted of peripheral blood, taken before any cancer treatment. As DNA, the CDR3 is TGTGCCAGCAGCTTAGTGAACACCGGGGAGCTGTTTTTT. This gives the protein CASSLVNTGELFF. The whole variable domain, remainder taken from reference TRBV11-2 and TRBJ2-2, is EAGVAQSPRYKIIEKRQSVAFWCNPISGHATLYWYQQILGQGPKLLIQFQNNGVVDDSQLPKDRFSAERLKGVDSTLKIQPAKLEDSAVYLCASSLVNTGELFFGEGSRLTVL.